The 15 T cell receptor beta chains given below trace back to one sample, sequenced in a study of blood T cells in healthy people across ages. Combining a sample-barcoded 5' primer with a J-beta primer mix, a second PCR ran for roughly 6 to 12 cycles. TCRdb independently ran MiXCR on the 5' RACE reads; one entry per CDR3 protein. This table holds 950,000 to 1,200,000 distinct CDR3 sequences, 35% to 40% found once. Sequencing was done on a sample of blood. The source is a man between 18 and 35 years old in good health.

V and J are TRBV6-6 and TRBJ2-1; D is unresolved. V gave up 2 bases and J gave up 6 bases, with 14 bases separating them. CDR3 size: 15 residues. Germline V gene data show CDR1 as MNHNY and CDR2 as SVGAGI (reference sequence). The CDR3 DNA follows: TGTGCCAGCAGTTACGGGCAGGAGTCCCGCAATGAGCAGTTCTTC. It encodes CASSYGQESRNEQFF.

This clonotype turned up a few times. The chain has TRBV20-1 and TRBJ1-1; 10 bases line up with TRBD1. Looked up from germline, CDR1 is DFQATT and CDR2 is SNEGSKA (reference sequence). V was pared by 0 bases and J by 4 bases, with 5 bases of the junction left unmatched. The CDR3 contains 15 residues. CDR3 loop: CSARDLGQGFTEAFF. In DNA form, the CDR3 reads TGCAGTGCTAGAGATTTGGGACAGGGGTTCACTGAAGCTTTCTTT.

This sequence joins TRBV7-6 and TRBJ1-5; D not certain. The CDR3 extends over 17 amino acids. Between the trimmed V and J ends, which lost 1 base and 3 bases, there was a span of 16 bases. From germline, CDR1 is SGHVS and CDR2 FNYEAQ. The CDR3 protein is CASSLDGVKDPNQPQHF. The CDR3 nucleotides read TGTGCCAGCAGCTTAGACGGGGTGAAAGACCCCAATCAGCCCCAGCATTTT.

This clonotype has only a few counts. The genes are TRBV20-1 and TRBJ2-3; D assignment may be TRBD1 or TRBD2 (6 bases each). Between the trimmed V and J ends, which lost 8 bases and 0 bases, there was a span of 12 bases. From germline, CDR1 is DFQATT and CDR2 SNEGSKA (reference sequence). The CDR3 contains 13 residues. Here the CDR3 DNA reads TGCAGTACTGGGGGGCGGAGCACAGATACGCAGTATTTT. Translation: CSTGGRSTDTQYF.

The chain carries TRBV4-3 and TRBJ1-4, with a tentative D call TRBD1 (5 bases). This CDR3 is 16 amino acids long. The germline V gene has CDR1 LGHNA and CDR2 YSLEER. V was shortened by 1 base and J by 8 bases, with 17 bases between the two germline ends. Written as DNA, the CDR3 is TGCGCCAGCAGCCAAGGTGCGCAAGGGGCAGGGGAAAAACTGTTTTTT. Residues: CASSQGAQGAGEKLFF.

This CDR3 reads CASSTQPGQGGQQYF. In DNA form, the CDR3 reads TGTGCCAGCAGCACTCAACCGGGACAGGGAGGGCAGCAGTACTTC. The gene calls are TRBV6-5 and TRBJ2-7; 9 nucleotides line up with TRBD1. This CDR3 region has 15 residues. CDR1 and CDR2 from the germline V gene are MNHEY and SVGAGI. Germline trimming cut 6 bases from V and 8 bases from J; bases unmatched to any gene: 14.

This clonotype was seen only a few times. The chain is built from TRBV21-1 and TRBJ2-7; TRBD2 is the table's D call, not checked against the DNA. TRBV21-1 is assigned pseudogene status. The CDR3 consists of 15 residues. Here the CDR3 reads CASSSTPGTNYEQYF. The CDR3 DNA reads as TGTGCCAGCAGCTCGACTCCGGGGACTAACTACGAGCAGTACTTC.

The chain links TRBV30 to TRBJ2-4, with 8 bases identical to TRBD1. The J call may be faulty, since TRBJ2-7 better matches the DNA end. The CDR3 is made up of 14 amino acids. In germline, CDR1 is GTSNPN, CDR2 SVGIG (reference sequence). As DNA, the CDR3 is TGTGCCTGGAGCCCAGACAGGGGCGACTACGAGCAGTACTTC. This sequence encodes CAWSPDRGDYEQYF.

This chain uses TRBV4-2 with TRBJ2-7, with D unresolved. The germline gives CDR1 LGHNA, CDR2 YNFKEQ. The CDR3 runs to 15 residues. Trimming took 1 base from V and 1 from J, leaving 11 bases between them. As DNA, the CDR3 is TGTGCCAGCAGCCAAGCTTGGACCGCATCCTACGAGCAGTACTTC. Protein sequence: CASSQAWTASYEQYF.

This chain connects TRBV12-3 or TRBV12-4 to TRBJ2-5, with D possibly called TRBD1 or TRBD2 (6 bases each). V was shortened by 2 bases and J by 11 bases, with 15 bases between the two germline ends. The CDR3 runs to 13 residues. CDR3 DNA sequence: TGTGCCAGCAGTTTATGGGGGGCTGCTGAGCAGTACTTC. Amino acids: CASSLWGAAEQYF.

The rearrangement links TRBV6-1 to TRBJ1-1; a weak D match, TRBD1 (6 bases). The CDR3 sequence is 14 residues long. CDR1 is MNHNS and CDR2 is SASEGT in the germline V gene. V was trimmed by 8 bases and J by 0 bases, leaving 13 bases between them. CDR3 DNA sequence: TGTGCCAGCCAGGACAGACCCATGAACACTGAAGCTTTCTTT. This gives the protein CASQDRPMNTEAFF.

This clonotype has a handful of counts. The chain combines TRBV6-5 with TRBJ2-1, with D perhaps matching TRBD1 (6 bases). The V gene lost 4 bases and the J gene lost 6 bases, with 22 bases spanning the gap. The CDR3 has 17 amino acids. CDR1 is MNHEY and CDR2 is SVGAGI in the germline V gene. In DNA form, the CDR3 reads TGTGCCAGCAGTTCTCAGACAGGCCGGCTGTCGTTCAATGAGCAGTTCTTC. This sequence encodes CASSSQTGRLSFNEQFF.

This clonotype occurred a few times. The CDR3 loop reads CASSQDTGGSYGYTF. CDR3 bases: TGCGCCAGCAGCCAAGATACGGGGGGCTCCTATGGCTACACCTTC. The chain is built from TRBV4-1 and TRBJ1-2; D perhaps matches TRBD1 (6 bases). This CDR3 region has 15 residues. The V gene lost 0 bases and the J gene lost 4 bases, with 12 bases spanning the gap. Germline CDR1 reads MGHRA; CDR2 reads YSYEKL.

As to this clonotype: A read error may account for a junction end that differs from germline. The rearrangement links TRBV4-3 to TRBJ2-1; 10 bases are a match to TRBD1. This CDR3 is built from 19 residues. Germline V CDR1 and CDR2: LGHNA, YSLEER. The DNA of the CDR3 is TGCGCCGGCAGCCAGGCCTACCGGGACAGGGGAACAGGCTACAATGAGCAGTTCTTC. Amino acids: CAGSQAYRDRGTGYNEQFF.

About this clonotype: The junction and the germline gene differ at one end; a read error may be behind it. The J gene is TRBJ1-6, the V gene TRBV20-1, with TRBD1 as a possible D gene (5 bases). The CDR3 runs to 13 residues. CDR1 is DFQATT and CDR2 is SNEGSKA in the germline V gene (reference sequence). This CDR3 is CSVNRDGNSPPHF. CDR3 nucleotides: TGCAGTGTCAACCGGGACGGAAATTCACCCCCCCACTTT.